This record looks at one T cell receptor beta chain sequence and its context. This specimen belongs to a study of blood T cell repertoires in COVID-19. Here immunoSEQ multiplex PCR was the method, and the copy in TCRdb shows in-frame clones only, minus some. The table has some 130,000 clones, roughly 71% seen once. Trimming removed 6 bases at V and 12 bases at J, with 14 bases between. CDR1 and CDR2 (germline): MNHEY, SMNVEV (reference sequence). This CDR3 is 11 amino acids long. Sequencing was carried out using peripheral blood. The source is a man of 80 years or more with acute or convalescent COVID-19. J is TRBJ1-1 and V is TRBV27, with D unresolved. CDR3 protein: CASSTTPLTFF. DNA for the CDR3: TGTGCCAGCAGCACGACACCCTTGACTTTCTTT.